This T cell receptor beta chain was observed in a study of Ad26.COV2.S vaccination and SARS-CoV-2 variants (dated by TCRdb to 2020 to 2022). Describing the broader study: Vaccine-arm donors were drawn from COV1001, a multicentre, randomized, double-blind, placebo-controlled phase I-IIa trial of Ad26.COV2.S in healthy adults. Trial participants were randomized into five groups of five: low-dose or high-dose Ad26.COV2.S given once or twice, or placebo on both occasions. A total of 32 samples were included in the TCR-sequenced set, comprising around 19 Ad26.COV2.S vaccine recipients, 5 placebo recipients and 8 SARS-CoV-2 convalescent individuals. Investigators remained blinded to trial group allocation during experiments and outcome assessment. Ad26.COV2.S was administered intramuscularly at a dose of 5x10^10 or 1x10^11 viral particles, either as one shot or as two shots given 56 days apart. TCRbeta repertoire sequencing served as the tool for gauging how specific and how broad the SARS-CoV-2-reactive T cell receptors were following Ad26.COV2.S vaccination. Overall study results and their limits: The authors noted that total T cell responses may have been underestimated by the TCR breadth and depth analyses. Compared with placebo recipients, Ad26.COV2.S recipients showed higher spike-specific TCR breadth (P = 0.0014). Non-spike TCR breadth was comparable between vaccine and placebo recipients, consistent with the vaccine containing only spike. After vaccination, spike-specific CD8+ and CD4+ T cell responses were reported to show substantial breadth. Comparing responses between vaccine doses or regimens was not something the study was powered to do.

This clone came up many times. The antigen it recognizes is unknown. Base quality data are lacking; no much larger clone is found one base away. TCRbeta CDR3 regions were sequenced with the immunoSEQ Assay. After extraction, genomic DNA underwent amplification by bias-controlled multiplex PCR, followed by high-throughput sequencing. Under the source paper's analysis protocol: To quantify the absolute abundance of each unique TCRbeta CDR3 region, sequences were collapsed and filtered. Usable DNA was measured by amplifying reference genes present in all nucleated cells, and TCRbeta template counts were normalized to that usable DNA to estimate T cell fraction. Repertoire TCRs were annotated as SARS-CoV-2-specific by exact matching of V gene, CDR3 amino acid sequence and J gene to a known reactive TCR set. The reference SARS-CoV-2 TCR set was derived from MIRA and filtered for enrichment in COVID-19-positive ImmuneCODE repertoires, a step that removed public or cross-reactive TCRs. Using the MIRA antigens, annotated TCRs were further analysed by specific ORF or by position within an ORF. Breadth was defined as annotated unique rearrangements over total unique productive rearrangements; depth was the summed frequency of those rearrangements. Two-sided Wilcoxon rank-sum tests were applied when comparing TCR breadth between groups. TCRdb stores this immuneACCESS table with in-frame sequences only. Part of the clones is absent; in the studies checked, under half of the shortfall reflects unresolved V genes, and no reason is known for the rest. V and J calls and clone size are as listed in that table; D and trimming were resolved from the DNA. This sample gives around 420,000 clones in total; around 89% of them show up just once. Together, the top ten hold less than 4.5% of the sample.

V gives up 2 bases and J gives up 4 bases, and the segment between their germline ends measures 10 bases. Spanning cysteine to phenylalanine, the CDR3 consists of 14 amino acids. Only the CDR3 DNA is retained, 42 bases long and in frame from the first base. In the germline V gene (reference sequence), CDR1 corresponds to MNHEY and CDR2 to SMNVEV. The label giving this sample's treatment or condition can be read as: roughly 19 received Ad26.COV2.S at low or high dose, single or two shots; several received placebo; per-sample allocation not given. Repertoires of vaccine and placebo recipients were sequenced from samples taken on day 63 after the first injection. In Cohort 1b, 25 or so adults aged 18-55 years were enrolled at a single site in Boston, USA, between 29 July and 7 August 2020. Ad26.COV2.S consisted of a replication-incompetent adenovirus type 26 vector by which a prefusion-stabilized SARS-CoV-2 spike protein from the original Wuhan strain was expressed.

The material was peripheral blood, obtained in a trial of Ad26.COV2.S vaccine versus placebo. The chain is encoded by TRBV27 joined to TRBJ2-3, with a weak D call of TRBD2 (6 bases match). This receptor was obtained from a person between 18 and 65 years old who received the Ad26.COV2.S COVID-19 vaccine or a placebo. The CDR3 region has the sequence CASSLVGEADTQYF. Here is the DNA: TGTGCCAGCAGTTTAGTGGGGGAGGCAGATACGCAGTATTTT.